This TCR beta chain is from a study of tumor-infiltrating lymphocytes in localized non-small cell lung cancer. Regarding the study as a whole: Immunotypes IM1 and IM2 had similar TCR-derived T-cell fractions. TCRbeta sequencing showed higher T cell infiltration in tumors than uninvolved lung.

Method: immunoSEQ multiplex PCR; TCRdb's copy keeps in-frame clones and lacks some. There are roughly 24,000 clones in the sample; approximately 64% occur only once, and 5.4% lies in the top ten. Worth noting for this clone: Its antigen is not identified.

The germline gives CDR1 MDHEN, CDR2 SYDVKM. The CDR3 has 14 amino acids. V gave up 0 bases and J gave up 4 bases, with 9 bases separating them. This receptor was identified in a human donor with non-small cell lung cancer. The material sequenced was lung tumor tissue. The genes are TRBV28 and TRBJ2-5; tentatively, D is TRBD2 (6 bases). CDR3 region: CASSLWGLGETQYF. The CDR3 region has the DNA TGTGCCAGCAGTTTATGGGGACTCGGAGAGACCCAGTACTTC.